One and the same sample provided the 28 T cell receptor beta chains below, sequenced in a study of CD8+ T cells in alopecia areata. Sequencing used cDNA as its template, made by extracting RNA and reverse transcribing it. Assay used: immunoSEQ multiplex PCR; TCRdb lists only in-frame clones, some missing. Of 95,000 to 150,000 clones in the sample, about 46% were seen once. Sequenced sample: NKG2D-low CD8+ T cells sorted from blood. These receptors came from a human donor with alopecia areata.

The CDR3: CASSTGTGAYEQYF. For the CDR3, the DNA is TGTGCCAGCTCAACCGGGACAGGGGCCTACGAGCAGTACTTC. The chain joins TRBV18 to TRBJ2-7; 10 positions match TRBD1. This CDR3 has 14 amino acids. J gave up 2 bases and V 5 bases, and 3 bases lay outside the gene matches. The germline gives CDR1 KGHSH, CDR2 LQKENI.

This clone showed up just a few times. The gene calls are TRBV29-1 and TRBJ2-3; D not certain. V lost 3 bases and J lost 3, with 7 bases in between. The germline V gene encodes CDR1 SQVTM and CDR2 ANQGSEA. CDR3 length: 12 residues. The CDR3 protein is CSVESRTDTQYF. The DNA for the CDR3 is TGCAGCGTTGAGTCCCGGACAGATACGCAGTATTTT.

The rearrangement uses TRBV11-2 and TRBJ2-5; 7 nucleotides align to TRBD2. Germline CDR1 reads SGHAT; CDR2 reads FQNNGV. The trim removed 5 bases at V and 4 bases at J, leaving 4 bases unmatched. This CDR3 comprises 13 residues. The CDR3 coding sequence is TGTGCCAGCAGCCCGTGGGAGGGAGAGACCCAGTACTTC. It codes for CASSPWEGETQYF.

The chain is built from TRBV29-1 and TRBJ2-1; a weak D match, TRBD2 (6 bases). The length of the CDR3 is 12 residues. Germline V gene data show CDR1 as SQVTM and CDR2 as ANQGSEA. V lost 6 bases, J lost 3 bases, and 9 bases lay in between. CDR3 protein: CSVGGFYNEQFF. In DNA form, the CDR3 reads TGCAGCGTCGGGGGATTCTACAATGAGCAGTTCTTC.

The rearrangement links TRBV9 to TRBJ2-1, with 9 nucleotides matching TRBD2. The J segment lost 8 bases and the V segment lost 7 bases, leaving 10 bases of the junction unmatched. The CDR3 has 14 amino acids. Germline assignment: CDR1 SGDLS and CDR2 YYNGEE. In nucleotides, the CDR3 is TGTGCCAGCGGCGGGGGGGCCAAAGACGATGAGCAGTTCTTC. Translated, it gives CASGGGAKDDEQFF.

The V call is TRBV29-1, the J call TRBJ2-7; maybe TRBD2 (6 bases). The CDR3 spans 13 residues. In germline, CDR1 is SQVTM, CDR2 ANQGSEA. V was trimmed by 4 bases and J by 3 bases, leaving 13 bases between them. CDR3 DNA sequence: TGCAGCGTTGTCGGGGGAGCAAGCTACGAGCAGTACTTC. This encodes CSVVGGASYEQYF.

This chain connects TRBV7-8 to TRBJ2-3; D is unclear. V lost 3 bases and J lost 2, with 3 bases in between. Germline CDR1 SGHVS, CDR2 FQNEAQ. The CDR3 covers 12 residues. The CDR3 DNA is TGTGCCAGCAGCTTTTACACAGATACGCAGTATTTT. It yields the protein CASSFYTDTQYF.

The rearrangement uses TRBV6-5 and TRBJ2-5, with 7 bases identical to TRBD2. J lost 8 bases, V lost 4 bases, and 7 bases had no gene match. The CDR3 consists of 13 residues. Germline V gene lookup returns CDR1 MNHEY and CDR2 SVGAGI. CDR3 protein: CASSSGPGGTQYF. The CDR3 region has the DNA TGTGCCAGCAGTTCCGGGCCGGGGGGTACCCAGTACTTC.

The table lists this clone with a few counts. This chain uses TRBV30 with TRBJ2-1; 8 positions agree with TRBD1. The length of the CDR3 is 12 residues. Unmatched junction bases numbered 2, after V lost 5 bases and J lost 5 bases. The germline gives CDR1 GTSNPN, CDR2 SVGIG (reference sequence). CDR3 protein: CAWDRGNNEQFF. The CDR3 nucleotides are TGTGCCTGGGACAGGGGTAACAATGAGCAGTTCTTC.

This sequence joins TRBV30 and TRBJ2-2; either TRBD1 or TRBD2 may fit D (6 bases each). Germline V gene lookup returns CDR1 GTSNPN and CDR2 SVGIG (reference sequence). V dropped 5 bases and J dropped 3 bases, with 10 bases sitting between them. This CDR3 is built from 13 residues. CDR3 coding DNA: TGTGCCTGGGCGGGACAAGACACCGGGGAGCTGTTTTTT. Protein product: CAWAGQDTGELFF.

Regarding this clone: At the DNA level, this CDR3 is encoded by other sequences in the same sample as well. J is TRBJ2-7 and V is TRBV29-1, with 9 bases identical to TRBD1. The V gene end was trimmed by 3 bases and the J gene end by 0 bases; junction bases not matched to a gene: 6. This CDR3 is 15 amino acids long. Germline CDR1 is SQVTM and CDR2 is ANQGSEA. The CDR3 DNA sequence: TGCAGCGTTGAGAGGGGACAGGGAGGCTCCTACGAGCAGTACTTC. It translates to CSVERGQGGSYEQYF.

This clone showed up just a few times. The chain recombines TRBV23-1 with TRBJ1-5; D is unclear. TRBV23-1 is annotated as an ORF whose role is uncertain. V was trimmed by 3 bases and J by 2 bases, leaving 14 bases between them. CDR3 length equals 16 residues. The CDR3 reads CASSHNLGLRNQPQHF. CDR3 bases: TGCGCCAGCAGTCACAATCTAGGACTGCGCAATCAGCCCCAGCATTTT.

The rearrangement joins TRBV4-1 to TRBJ2-3, with 9 nucleotides matching TRBD2. Losses at the gene ends were 3 bases for V and 0 bases for J; bases not matched to a gene: 1. This CDR3 region has 15 residues. Germline V gene sequence: CDR1 MGHRA, CDR2 YSYEKL. The CDR3 DNA reads as TGCGCCAGCAGCCAGACTAGCGGTAGCACAGATACGCAGTATTTT. As protein: CASSQTSGSTDTQYF.

This clone has just a few counts. V gene TRBV29-1 combines with J gene TRBJ2-5; D not certain. CDR3 length: 13 residues. V was cut by 4 bases and J by 0 bases, with 9 bases left in between. Germline CDR1 is SQVTM and CDR2 is ANQGSEA. The DNA for the CDR3 is TGCAGCGTTGCGTTGGGGAACCAAGAGACCCAGTACTTC. It specifies CSVALGNQETQYF.

This clone has only a few counts. The chain combines TRBV19 with TRBJ1-5; D might be TRBD1 (6 bases). The V end was cut by 4 bases, the J end by 11 bases, with 9 bases between. Germline CDR1 reads LNHDA; CDR2 reads SQIVND (reference sequence). The length of the CDR3 is 11 residues. The CDR3 region has the DNA TGTGCCAGTAGTACATCAGGGGCCCAGCATTTT. Encoded protein: CASSTSGAQHF.

This rearrangement joins TRBV4-3 to TRBJ2-7; D uncertain. Looked up from germline, CDR1 is LGHNA and CDR2 is YSLEER. The CDR3 loop spans 14 amino acids. Trimming pared 0 bases from V and 2 bases from J, leaving 8 bases between. DNA for the CDR3: TGCGCCAGCAGCCAAGAGCAAGACGCCTACGAGCAGTACTTC. Translating gives CASSQEQDAYEQYF.

V is TRBV27 and J is TRBJ2-3; tentatively, D is TRBD1 (5 bases). The CDR3 totals 12 residues. Germline loops: CDR1 MNHEY, CDR2 SMNVEV (reference sequence). Between the trimmed V and J ends, which lost 0 bases and 8 bases, there was a span of 6 bases. The CDR3 bases are TGTGCCAGCAGTTTATCAGACAGTACGCAGTATTTT. Its translation: CASSLSDSTQYF.

The chain combines TRBV27 with TRBJ1-4; no reliable D call. The CDR3 is 13 amino acids. Germline-derived CDR1 and CDR2 are MNHEY and SMNVEV (reference sequence). V lost 3 bases, J lost 3 bases, and 5 bases lay in between. The chain's CDR3 is CASSLYANEKLFF. The CDR3 DNA reads TGTGCCAGCAGTTTGTACGCTAATGAAAAACTGTTTTTT.

This chain links TRBV5-1 with TRBJ2-3, with D unresolved. Trimming pared 5 bases from V and 4 bases from J, leaving 14 bases between. The CDR3 consists of 14 residues. The germline CDR1 and CDR2 sequences are SGHRS and YFSETQ. The CDR3 DNA is TGCGCCAGCAGTAGATCCACCCCCGCAGATACGCAGTATTTT. It is translated as CASSRSTPADTQYF.

The chain links TRBV11-3 to TRBJ2-1, with no clear D. This CDR3 spans 13 amino acids. V was pared by 1 base and J by 7 bases, with 8 bases between. Germline CDR1 reads SGHNT; CDR2 reads YENEEA. The CDR3 is CASSLGLANEQFF. The CDR3 DNA follows: TGTGCCAGCAGCTTAGGACTGGCGAATGAGCAGTTCTTC.

This clone was seen a few times. Mismatch with germline at one junction end may stem from a read error. V gene TRBV5-1 combines with J gene TRBJ2-2; the D is unclear. Per germline, CDR1 SGHRS and CDR2 YFSETQ. This CDR3 region has 14 residues. CDR3 sequence reads: CASRLDTSTGELFF. In DNA form, the CDR3 reads TGCGCCAGCAGATTGGATACGTCCACCGGGGAGCTGTTTTTT. Filled out from reference TRBV5-1 and TRBJ2-2, the complete variable domain reads KAGVTQTPRYLIKTRGQQVTLSCSPISGHRSVSWYQQTPGQGLQFLFEYFSETQRNKGNFPGRFSGRQFSNSRSEMNVSTLELGDSALYLCASRLDTSTGELFFGEGSRLTVL.

This clone was observed once. At one end the junction does not follow the germline gene, possibly because of a read error. The chain combines TRBV29-1 with TRBJ2-7; D is possibly TRBD1 or TRBD2 (6 bases each). Per the germline V gene, CDR1 is SQVTM and CDR2 is ANQGSEA. The CDR3 loop spans 14 amino acids. CDR3 sequence (DNA): TGCAGCGCTGAAACGGGGGCAGGAACCTACGAGCAGTACTTC. Amino acid sequence: CSAETGAGTYEQYF.

This chain joins TRBV2 and TRBJ1-2, with 7 bases that match TRBD1. The CDR3 has 16 residues. Per germline, CDR1 SNHLY and CDR2 FYNNEI. The V gene end was trimmed by 4 bases and the J gene end by 0 bases; junction bases not matched to a gene: 8. The CDR3 coding sequence is TGTGCCAGCAGTGCCGTGGGGACAGAGGCTAACTATGGCTACACCTTC. It is translated as CASSAVGTEANYGYTF.

The gene calls are TRBV29-1 and TRBJ2-1, with D unclear. The germline V gene encodes CDR1 SQVTM and CDR2 ANQGSEA. CDR3 size: 14 residues. Deletions cut 1 base from V and 2 bases from J, with 9 bases between. This CDR3 is CSVEGPSAYNEQFF. CDR3 nucleotide sequence: TGCAGCGTTGAAGGTCCAAGTGCCTACAATGAGCAGTTCTTC.

Only a few counts were recorded for this clone. This rearrangement joins TRBV15 to TRBJ1-4; a weak D match, TRBD1 (5 bases). The CDR3 extends over 15 amino acids. Trimming removed 5 bases at V and 6 bases at J, with 16 bases between. Germline V lookup: CDR1 LNHNV, CDR2 YYDKDF (reference sequence). The CDR3 loop reads CATSPPGTEHEKLFF. The CDR3 DNA reads TGTGCCACCAGCCCGCCCGGGACGGAACATGAAAAACTGTTTTTT.

The sample holds a few counts of this clone. The chain links TRBV29-1 to TRBJ2-3; D gene unclear. V was clipped by 6 bases and J by 1 base, with 14 bases between them. Germline V lookup: CDR1 SQVTM, CDR2 ANQGSEA. This CDR3 is 14 amino acids long. CDR3 protein: CSVGSARGTDTQYF. The CDR3 nucleotides read TGCAGCGTAGGGTCCGCCCGTGGCACAGATACGCAGTATTTT.

This chain uses TRBV29-1 with TRBJ2-1, with D possibly being TRBD2 (5 bases). V was clipped by 3 bases and J by 3 bases, with 12 bases between them. From germline, CDR1 is SQVTM and CDR2 ANQGSEA. The CDR3 extends over 14 amino acids. CDR3 sequence reads: CSVELRDSYNEQFF. The CDR3 DNA reads TGCAGCGTTGAGTTACGGGATAGCTACAATGAGCAGTTCTTC.

The chain combines TRBV13 with TRBJ2-1; TRBD2 matches at 7 bases. Trimming at V came to 4 bases and at J to 9 bases, leaving 6 bases not matched to a gene. Germline V CDR1 and CDR2: PRHDT, FYEKMQ (reference sequence). The CDR3 spans 13 residues. This CDR3 is CASSYSPGGEQFF. The CDR3 bases are TGTGCCAGCAGCTACTCCCCGGGGGGTGAGCAGTTCTTC.